What follows describes a single T cell receptor (beta chain). PCR employed 60 Vbeta and 13 Jbeta primers. Some clones are missing from TCRdb's copy, which holds only in-frame ones; the method was immunoSEQ multiplex PCR. The data contain roughly 130,000 clones, more than 70% of them singletons. The data originate from a study of cytomegalovirus exposure and HLA in healthy donors. V shed 0 bases, J shed 8 bases, and the junction held 1 base outside the gene matches. The germline CDR1 and CDR2 sequences are MNHEY and SVGAGI. This CDR3 is built from 13 residues. The chain uses TRBV6-5 and TRBJ2-1; 7 nucleotides align to TRBD2. The TCR was taken from a male donor in good health and CMV-seropositive. Sequencing input: PBMCs. The CDR3 sequence is CASSYSGGYEQFF. The CDR3, as DNA: TGTGCCAGCAGTTACTCGGGGGGGTATGAGCAGTTCTTC.